The subject of this entry is one T cell receptor beta chain. This record comes from a study of T cell changes during pregnancy in multiple sclerosis. The length of the CDR3 is 12 residues. Germline loops: CDR1 SNHLY, CDR2 FYNNEI. V was cut by 8 bases and J by 4 bases, with 12 bases left in between. TCRdb's copy holds only in-frame clones and misses some; the assay was immunoSEQ multiplex PCR. Here the sample spans 60,000 to 75,000 clones, around 90% being singletons. The receptor comes from a female donor with multiple sclerosis, enrolled in a pregnancy study. The chain recombines TRBV2 with TRBJ2-7; possible D gene TRBD2, 6 bases. The input for sequencing was peripheral blood, taken in the third trimester of pregnancy. CDR3 amino acids: CASGGRGYEQYF. The CDR3 DNA reads as TGTGCCAGCGGGGGACGGGGGTACGAGCAGTACTTC.